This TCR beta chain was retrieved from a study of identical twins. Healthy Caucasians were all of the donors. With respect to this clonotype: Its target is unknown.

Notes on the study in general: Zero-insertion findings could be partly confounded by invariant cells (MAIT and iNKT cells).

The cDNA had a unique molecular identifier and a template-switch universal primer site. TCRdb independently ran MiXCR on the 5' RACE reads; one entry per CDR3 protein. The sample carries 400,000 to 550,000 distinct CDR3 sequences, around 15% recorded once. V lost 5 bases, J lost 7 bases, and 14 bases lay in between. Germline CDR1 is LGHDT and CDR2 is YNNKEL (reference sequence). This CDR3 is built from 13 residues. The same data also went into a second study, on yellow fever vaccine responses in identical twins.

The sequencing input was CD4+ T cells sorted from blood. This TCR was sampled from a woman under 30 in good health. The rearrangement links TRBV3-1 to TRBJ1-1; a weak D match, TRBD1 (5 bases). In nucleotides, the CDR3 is TGTGCCAGCAGCTACAATCGGGGCAGTGAAGCTTTCTTT. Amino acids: CASSYNRGSEAFF.